These 9 T cell receptor beta chains originate from one sample sequenced in a study of blood T cell repertoires in COVID-19. The method was immunoSEQ multiplex PCR; TCRdb's version includes in-frame clones alone and lacks a portion of them. The sample contains 150,000 or so clones, about 82% of which appear only once. Sequences were obtained from peripheral blood. The receptor source for this set is a woman of 80 years or more with active or convalescent COVID-19.

The V and J genes are TRBV28 and TRBJ1-2; TRBD1 is a possible D gene (6 bases). The V end was cut by 6 bases, the J end by 6 bases, with 17 bases between. This CDR3 spans 14 amino acids. Germline CDR1 MDHEN, CDR2 SYDVKM. The DNA for the CDR3 is TGTGCCAGCAGCCCTCCCTACAGGGACGATGGCTACACCTTC. It is translated as CASSPPYRDDGYTF.

The rearrangement uses TRBV12-3 or TRBV12-4 and TRBJ1-1; TRBD1 is a possible D gene (5 bases). The CDR3 covers 13 residues. The V gene lost 4 bases and the J gene lost 12 bases, with 18 bases spanning the gap. As DNA, the CDR3 is TGTGCCAGCAGTTCGACAGAATCTGTCGAAACTTTCTTT. It yields the protein CASSSTESVETFF.

The chain combines TRBV7-2 with TRBJ1-4; no clear D gene. The germline gives CDR1 SGHTA, CDR2 FQGNSA. The CDR3 runs 15 residues. The V end lost 5 bases, the J end lost 6 bases, and 16 bases lay between the germline ends. CDR3 region: CASSESDFMDEKLFF. CDR3 coding DNA: TGTGCCAGCAGCGAGAGTGATTTCATGGATGAAAAACTGTTTTTT. Supplemented by reference TRBV7-2 and TRBJ1-4, the full variable domain reads GAGVSQSPSNKVTEKGKDVELRCDPISGHTALYWYRQSLGQGLEFLIYFQGNSAPDKSGLPSDRFSAERTGGSVSTLTIQRTQQEDSAVYLCASSESDFMDEKLFFGSGTQLSVL.

The V gene is TRBV19, the J gene TRBJ1-2; possibly TRBD1 for D (6 bases). The germline gives CDR1 LNHDA, CDR2 SQIVND (reference sequence). V was shortened by 1 base and J by 3 bases, with 9 bases between the two germline ends. The CDR3 has 14 amino acids. The chain's CDR3 is CASSIVGGDYGYTF. The CDR3 bases are TGTGCCAGTAGTATAGTAGGGGGGGACTATGGCTACACCTTC.

The chain couples TRBV6-5 to TRBJ2-2; a possible D gene is TRBD1 (5 bases). The length of the CDR3 is 15 residues. V shed 10 bases and J shed 7 bases, with 22 bases lying between them. Per the germline V gene, CDR1 is MNHEY and CDR2 is SVGAGI. As DNA, the CDR3 is TGTGCCATCGCCCCCCCTTTGGGGCTGGGCGGGGAGCTGTTTTTT. Translation: CAIAPPLGLGGELFF.

This chain links TRBV5-1 with TRBJ2-5, with TRBD2 matching 10 bases. CDR3 length equals 17 residues. The V and J ends lost 3 bases and 5 bases, in that order; junction bases with no gene match: 13. Germline V gene sequence: CDR1 SGHRS, CDR2 YFSETQ. The DNA for the CDR3 is TGCGCCAGCAGCTCCCAGACTAGCGGGCTCACCGGGGAGACCCAGTACTTC. Translation: CASSSQTSGLTGETQYF.

V and J are TRBV4-1 and TRBJ2-5; 8 bases agree with TRBD1. There are 15 residues in the CDR3. Germline CDR1 and CDR2: MGHRA and YSYEKL. J was trimmed by 3 bases and V by 1 base; bases with no gene match: 4. The CDR3 is CASSQGQGQEETQYF. The CDR3 DNA is TGCGCCAGCAGCCAAGGACAGGGACAGGAAGAGACCCAGTACTTC.

This chain joins TRBV7-9 and TRBJ1-1; a weak D match, TRBD1 (6 bases). CDR1 SEHNR and CDR2 FQNEAQ come from the germline V gene (reference sequence). This CDR3 is 17 amino acids long. Trimming stripped 3 bases from V and 0 bases from J, with 17 bases between. The CDR3 loop reads CASSFPPGTPMNTEAFF. The DNA for the CDR3 is TGTGCCAGCAGCTTTCCACCCGGGACACCGATGAACACTGAAGCTTTCTTT. Looking up the rest from reference TRBV7-9 and TRBJ1-1 gives the full variable domain: DTGVSQNPRHKITKRGQNVTFRCDPISEHNRLYWYRQTLGQGPEFLTYFQNEAQLEKSRLLSDRFSAERPKGSFSTLEIQRTEQGDSAMYLCASSFPPGTPMNTEAFFGQGTRLTVV.

A single count supports this clone. J is TRBJ2-5 and V is TRBV19; 7 nucleotides align to TRBD1. After removal of 4 bases from V and 5 bases from J, the junction contained 10 bases not matched to a gene. Germline lookup yields CDR1 LNHDA and CDR2 SQIVND (reference sequence). This CDR3 spans 15 amino acids. CDR3 loop: CASSNEQGSTETQYF. CDR3 bases: TGTGCCAGTAGTAACGAACAGGGGTCTACCGAGACCCAGTACTTC.